The 9 T cell receptor beta chains given below trace back to one sample, sequenced in a study of blood T cell repertoires in COVID-19. Only in-frame clones appear in the TCRdb table, and some are missing; sequencing was by immunoSEQ multiplex PCR. The sample holds tens of thousands of clones, approximately 87% seen once. Sequencing was performed on peripheral blood. These receptors all come from an older woman with acute or convalescent COVID-19.

The chain couples TRBV20-1 to TRBJ2-1; 8 bases line up with TRBD1. Germline V gives CDR1 DFQATT, CDR2 SNEGSKA (reference sequence). Losses at the gene ends were 3 bases for V and 0 bases for J; bases not matched to a gene: 7. The CDR3 covers 16 residues. The CDR3 reads CSASPNRGSSYNEQFF. The CDR3 nucleotides are TGCAGTGCTAGTCCGAACAGGGGGAGCTCCTACAATGAGCAGTTCTTC.

The chain carries TRBV15 and TRBJ2-4; 7 nucleotides match TRBD2. CDR3 size: 15 residues. V lost 0 bases to trimming and J lost 2 bases; unmatched junction nucleotides: 1. Looked up from germline, CDR1 is LNHNV and CDR2 is YYDKDF (reference sequence). The CDR3, as DNA: TGTGCCACCAGCAGAGAGGGGGGGTCCAAAAACATTCAGTACTTC. Encoded protein: CATSREGGSKNIQYF.

The V call is TRBV7-9, the J call TRBJ1-2, with D possibly TRBD1 on 5 matching bases. The germline CDR1 and CDR2 sequences are SEHNR and FQNEAQ (reference sequence). The ends were cut back, 2 bases at V and 2 bases at J, with 12 bases in the middle. The length of the CDR3 is 15 residues. The CDR3 here is CASSLLQGRNYGYTF. The CDR3 DNA sequence: TGTGCCAGCAGCTTATTGCAGGGTCGAAACTATGGCTACACCTTC.

V gene TRBV3-1 (or the pseudogene TRBV3-2) combines with J gene TRBJ2-5, with 7 bases aligning to TRBD1. Germline V gene lookup returns CDR1 LGHDT and CDR2 YNNKEL (reference sequence). The CDR3 has 12 amino acids. Trimming cost V 4 bases and J 9 bases; bases outside gene matches: 5. In DNA form, the CDR3 reads TGTGCCAGCAGCCCCGGGCAGGGGGCCCAGTACTTC. Its protein product is CASSPGQGAQYF.

V usage is TRBV25-1 and J usage is TRBJ1-2, with D perhaps matching TRBD1 (6 bases). Trimming cost V 2 bases and J 4 bases, with 11 bases left between them. Germline V gene data show CDR1 as MGHDK and CDR2 as SYGVNS. CDR3 length: 14 amino acids. CDR3 nucleotides: TGTGCCAGCAGTGAAGGGGGCCGGATCTATGGCTACACCTTC. This encodes CASSEGGRIYGYTF.

The CDR3 sequence: CASATGYNEQFF. The CDR3 bases are TGTGCCAGCGCGACAGGGTACAATGAGCAGTTCTTC. The gene calls are TRBV7-9 and TRBJ2-1; 7 nucleotides align to TRBD1. CDR1 and CDR2 from the germline V gene are SEHNR and FQNEAQ (reference sequence). CDR3 size: 12 residues. Trimming at V came to 8 bases and at J to 4 bases, leaving 2 bases not matched to a gene. The whole variable domain, remainder taken from reference TRBV7-9 and TRBJ2-1, is DTGVSQNPRHKITKRGQNVTFRCDPISEHNRLYWYRQTLGQGPEFLTYFQNEAQLEKSRLLSDRFSAERPKGSFSTLEIQRTEQGDSAMYLCASATGYNEQFFGPGTRLTVL.

The chain uses TRBV5-1 and TRBJ1-1; D may be TRBD1 (6 bases). This CDR3 comprises 16 residues. Germline-derived CDR1 and CDR2 are SGHRS and YFSETQ. Trimming shortened V by 0 bases and J by 1 base, and 13 bases separated the two germline ends. CDR3 region: CASSLEPSGENTEAFF. CDR3 DNA: TGCGCCAGCAGCTTGGAGCCTTCAGGGGAGAACACTGAAGCTTTCTTT.

This clone was observed once. The chain employs TRBV5-3 and TRBJ2-7, with TRBD2 matching 8 bases. TRBV5-3 is an ORF; its function is uncertain. V trimming: 3 bases; J trimming: 12 bases; junction bases outside the gene matches: 14. The CDR3 loop spans 14 amino acids. The CDR3 region is CARSSESGTREGYV. The DNA for the CDR3 is TGTGCCAGAAGCTCCGAGTCCGGGACTAGAGAGGGGTACGTC.

This chain joins TRBV6-6 and TRBJ2-1; D is unclear. The CDR3 spans 12 residues. The V end was cut by 5 bases, the J end by 7 bases, with 9 bases between. The germline CDR1 and CDR2 sequences are MNHNY and SVGAGI (reference sequence). CDR3 in amino acids: CASSTTRNEQFF. The CDR3 nucleotides are TGTGCCAGCAGTACGACAAGGAATGAGCAGTTCTTC.